These 22 T cell receptor beta chains came from one sample sequenced in a study of blood T cell repertoires in COVID-19. TCRdb's table, derived via immunoSEQ multiplex PCR, lists solely in-frame clones and lacks some. The sample has 150,000 to 200,000 clones, roughly 88% seen once; the top ten hold 6.6%. Input material: PBMCs or T cells enriched from blood (not recorded which). The receptors were sampled from a woman aged 50 to 60 who had recovered from COVID-19.

The chain is built from TRBV6-5 and TRBJ2-1; TRBD2 matches at 12 bases. V shed 4 bases, J shed 2 bases, and the junction held 0 bases outside the gene matches. CDR1 and CDR2 (germline): MNHEY, SVGAGI. The CDR3 is 15 residues long. CDR3 sequence: CASSSSGGAYNEQFF. The CDR3, as DNA: TGTGCCAGCAGTTCTAGCGGGGGGGCCTACAATGAGCAGTTCTTC.

The chain has TRBV5-4 and TRBJ2-7; D possibly corresponds to TRBD2 (6 bases). There are 14 residues in the CDR3. V lost 4 bases to trimming and J lost 2 bases, with 13 bases between them. Looked up from germline, CDR1 is SGHNT and CDR2 is YYREEE (reference sequence). The CDR3 sequence is CASSGSGRTYEQYF. The CDR3 DNA sequence: TGTGCCAGCAGCGGCAGTGGGAGGACCTACGAGCAGTACTTC.

This rearrangement joins TRBV2 to TRBJ2-5; 10 bases map to TRBD2. Trimming took 5 bases from V and 5 from J; bases not matched to a gene: 11. This CDR3 has 16 residues. Germline CDR1 reads SNHLY; CDR2 reads FYNNEI. CDR3 sequence reads: CASSRGSGGPGETQYF. DNA of the CDR3: TGTGCCAGCAGTCGGGGTAGCGGGGGGCCAGGGGAGACCCAGTACTTC.

With respect to this clone: This sample also contains other DNA sequences that code for the same CDR3. This sequence joins TRBV6-5 and TRBJ2-7, with D hard to call. There are 12 residues in the CDR3. CDR1 is MNHEY, CDR2 SVGAGI, per germline. V lost 2 bases, J lost 3 bases, and 5 bases lay in between. The CDR3 region has the DNA TGTGCCAGCAGTTACGGGCTCTACGAGCAGTACTTC. Translating it yields CASSYGLYEQYF.

In this sample, this clone turned up once. The rearrangement joins TRBV5-1 to TRBJ1-5; a possible D gene is TRBD1 (5 bases). V gave up 1 base and J gave up 0 bases, with 11 bases separating them. This CDR3 has 16 residues. Germline-derived CDR1 and CDR2 are SGHRS and YFSETQ. The CDR3 loop reads CASSLFPRDSNQPQHF. The CDR3 DNA is TGCGCCAGCAGCTTGTTCCCCAGGGATAGCAATCAGCCCCAGCATTTT. Supplemented by reference TRBV5-1 and TRBJ1-5, the full variable domain reads KAGVTQTPRYLIKTRGQQVTLSCSPISGHRSVSWYQQTPGQGLQFLFEYFSETQRNKGNFPGRFSGRQFSNSRSEMNVSTLELGDSALYLCASSLFPRDSNQPQHFGDGTRLSIL.

This clone appeared a single time. CDR3 sequence: CASSYGGRNTEAFF. DNA of the CDR3: TGTGCCAGCAGTTACGGTGGGCGAAACACTGAAGCTTTCTTT. The V gene is TRBV6-5, the J gene TRBJ1-1; D is undetermined. V was trimmed by 2 bases and J by 2 bases, leaving 9 bases between them. The CDR3 extends over 14 amino acids. The germline V gene has CDR1 MNHEY and CDR2 SVGAGI.

The CDR3 region is CASSQGPRLISGNTIYF. The CDR3 DNA is TGTGCCAGCAGCCAAGGGCCCAGGTTGATCTCTGGAAACACCATATATTTT. V gene TRBV3-1 (or the pseudogene TRBV3-2) combines with J gene TRBJ1-3, with D unclear. The CDR3 loop spans 17 amino acids. Germline V gene lookup returns CDR1 LGHDT and CDR2 YNNKEL (reference sequence). Trimming took 1 base from V and 0 from J, leaving 13 bases between them.

The V and J genes are TRBV6-4 and TRBJ2-1, with D tentatively TRBD1 (5 bases). This CDR3 is built from 17 residues. Trimming left V 6 bases short and J 0 bases short, with 18 bases between. The germline V gene encodes CDR1 MRHNA and CDR2 SNTAGT. In DNA form, the CDR3 reads TGTGCCAGCAGCGCCTTAACCCAGGGCTACTCCTACAATGAGCAGTTCTTC. Translated: CASSALTQGYSYNEQFF.

This sequence joins TRBV6-6 and TRBJ1-2; tentative D call: TRBD1 (6 bases). The germline V gene encodes CDR1 MNHNY and CDR2 SVGAGI (reference sequence). V lost 4 bases to trimming and J lost 1 base, with 13 bases between them. This CDR3 region has 15 residues. The CDR3 sequence is CASSSPPGVNYGYTF. The CDR3 nucleotides are TGTGCCAGCAGTTCACCTCCAGGGGTTAACTATGGCTACACCTTC.

This clone was recorded only once. An end of the junction differs from the germline gene, which may be a read error. The chain employs TRBV5-1 and TRBJ2-7; D may be TRBD1 (6 bases). The length of the CDR3 is 17 residues. The germline CDR1 and CDR2 sequences are SGHRS and YFSETQ. Here the CDR3 reads CASSLAPQGMSNYGQYF. The CDR3 coding sequence is TGCGCCAGCAGCTTGGCCCCGCAGGGGATGTCTAACTACGGGCAGTACTTC.

The chain employs TRBV7-2 and TRBJ1-1, with 7 bases lining up with TRBD1. V lost 3 bases to trimming and J lost 5 bases; unmatched junction nucleotides: 6. The CDR3 has 14 residues. CDR1 is SGHTA, CDR2 FQGNSA, per germline. This CDR3 reads CASSFQGGFTEAFF. The CDR3 bases are TGTGCCAGCAGCTTCCAGGGGGGATTTACTGAAGCTTTCTTT.

The genes are TRBV2 and TRBJ1-4; 7 bases match TRBD1. Unmatched junction bases numbered 5, after V lost 7 bases and J lost 0 bases. Germline V CDR1 and CDR2: SNHLY, FYNNEI. The CDR3 spans 15 residues. The CDR3 DNA follows: TGTGCCAGCACTAGGGGGCGAGCAACTAATGAAAAACTGTTTTTT. It codes for CASTRGRATNEKLFF.

In this sample, this clone turned up once. V is TRBV4-3 and J is TRBJ1-6, with 8 positions matching TRBD1. Germline CDR1 reads LGHNA; CDR2 reads YSLEER. CDR3 length equals 14 residues. V gave up 4 bases and J gave up 7 bases; unmatched junction bases: 3. CDR3 nucleotide sequence: TGCGCCAGCAGCCTGGGACAGGTCAATTCACCCCTCCACTTT. Amino acid sequence: CASSLGQVNSPLHF.

The chain has TRBV6-2 or TRBV6-3 and TRBJ2-1, with D maybe TRBD2 (5 bases). The length of the CDR3 is 14 residues. The V end was cut by 6 bases, the J end by 5 bases, with 14 bases between. Germline CDR1 and CDR2: MNHEY and SVGEGT. CDR3 protein: CASSPSGEHNEQFF. DNA for the CDR3: TGTGCCAGCAGCCCCAGTGGGGAGCACAATGAGCAGTTCTTC.

The rearrangement joins TRBV3-1 (or the pseudogene TRBV3-2) to TRBJ1-6; no reliable D call. The V gene lost 1 base and the J gene lost 16 bases, with 17 bases spanning the gap. The germline V gene encodes CDR1 LGHDT and CDR2 YNNKEL (reference sequence). The CDR3 runs 14 residues. The CDR3 protein is CASSQVEAAAKLHF. In DNA, the CDR3 is TGTGCCAGCAGCCAAGTCGAGGCCGCGGCAAAGCTCCACTTT.

The V call is TRBV3-1 (or the pseudogene TRBV3-2), the J call TRBJ2-3; 9 nucleotides align to TRBD2. The J segment lost 3 bases and the V segment lost 0 bases, leaving 7 bases of the junction unmatched. Germline loops: CDR1 LGHDT, CDR2 YNNKEL (reference sequence). This CDR3 contains 17 residues. Written as DNA, the CDR3 is TGTGCCAGCAGCCAAGAAGGGCGGGGGGGCCTTACAGATACGCAGTATTTT. Amino acids: CASSQEGRGGLTDTQYF.

V is TRBV19 and J is TRBJ1-2, with D possibly matching TRBD1 (6 bases). This CDR3 comprises 15 residues. The ends were cut back, 3 bases at V and 4 bases at J, with 15 bases in the middle. Looked up from germline, CDR1 is LNHDA and CDR2 is SQIVND (reference sequence). DNA of the CDR3: TGTGCCAGTAGTATCCGGACAGAAGATTTCTATGGCTACACCTTC. This codes for CASSIRTEDFYGYTF.

This chain uses TRBV11-2 with TRBJ1-6; D ambiguous. The germline V and J ends were trimmed by 4 bases and 2 bases, with 9 bases remaining between them. Germline V gives CDR1 SGHAT, CDR2 FQNNGV. The CDR3 is 15 residues long. CDR3 residues: CASSWRVTYNSPLHF. DNA for the CDR3: TGTGCCAGCAGCTGGCGGGTAACCTATAATTCACCCCTCCACTTT.

The rearrangement uses TRBV18 and TRBJ2-2; D is possibly TRBD1 (6 bases). CDR1 is KGHSH and CDR2 is LQKENI in the germline V gene. The CDR3 has 14 amino acids. V gave up 5 bases and J gave up 1 base, with 8 bases separating them. The CDR3 DNA sequence: TGTGCCAGCTCAATGGGACAGAACACCGGGGAGCTGTTTTTT. Its protein is CASSMGQNTGELFF.

This sequence joins TRBV2 and TRBJ2-3; 9 bases agree with TRBD2. From germline, CDR1 is SNHLY and CDR2 FYNNEI. Trimming at V came to 11 bases and at J to 0 bases, leaving 18 bases not matched to a gene. This CDR3 has 18 amino acids. The CDR3 is CAVMSGLAGRASTDTQYF. The CDR3 region has the DNA TGTGCCGTTATGTCCGGCCTAGCGGGGCGAGCTAGCACAGATACGCAGTATTTT.

This clone appeared once. This chain connects TRBV4-3 to TRBJ2-6, with D unclear. The CDR3 length is 19 residues. Deletions cut 1 base from V and 0 bases from J, with 16 bases between. Per the germline V gene, CDR1 is LGHNA and CDR2 is YSLEER. The CDR3 DNA sequence: TGCGCCAGCAGCCAAGTTTTGCCAGGTATACGCTCTGGGGCCAACGTCCTGACTTTC. As protein: CASSQVLPGIRSGANVLTF.

The CDR3 nucleotides are TGTGCCAGCAGTGATCGGGGTACGCAGTATTTT. It translates to CASSDRGTQYF. The chain joins TRBV6-2 or TRBV6-3 to TRBJ2-3; possible D gene TRBD2, 5 bases. V lost 5 bases, J lost 8 bases, and 8 bases lay in between. The CDR3 spans 11 residues. CDR1 and CDR2 from the germline V gene are MNHEY and SVGEGT.